Shown below are 28 T cell receptor beta chains from a single sample sequenced in a study of cytomegalovirus exposure and HLA in healthy donors. The primer mix had 60 Vbeta and 13 Jbeta primers. Assay used: immunoSEQ multiplex PCR; TCRdb lists only in-frame clones, some missing. Of 100,000 to 150,000 clones in the sample, roughly 9.6% were seen once. Sequenced input: PBMCs. Every receptor here comes from a middle-aged woman in good health and CMV-seropositive.

There are a few counts of this clone. This rearrangement joins TRBV7-2 to TRBJ1-3; no firm D call. Trimming took off 3 bases at V and 0 bases at J, with 6 bases between the two ends. Looked up from germline, CDR1 is SGHTA and CDR2 is FQGNSA. The CDR3 has 14 amino acids. Here the CDR3 reads CASSFRSSGNTIYF. CDR3 DNA sequence: TGTGCCAGCAGCTTCCGCAGCTCTGGAAACACCATATATTTT.

The J gene is TRBJ2-3, the V gene TRBV10-3; D is uncertain. The CDR3 has 12 residues. V was trimmed by 0 bases and J by 4 bases, leaving 2 bases between them. In germline, CDR1 is ENHRY, CDR2 SYGVKD. The CDR3 reads CAISESSDTQYF. For the CDR3, the DNA is TGTGCCATCAGTGAGTCCTCAGATACGCAGTATTTT.

This sequence joins TRBV6-6 and TRBJ2-2; the match to TRBD1 covers 10 bases. V trimming: 2 bases; J trimming: 5 bases; junction bases outside the gene matches: 5. CDR3 size: 16 residues. CDR1 is MNHNY and CDR2 is SVGAGI in the germline V gene (reference sequence). The CDR3 DNA reads TGTGCCAGCAGTTACCCGGGACAGGGGAAGACCGGGGAGCTGTTTTTT. The encoded protein is CASSYPGQGKTGELFF.

The chain employs TRBV11-2 and TRBJ2-3; D is uncertain. CDR3 length equals 14 residues. V gave up 0 bases and J gave up 0 bases, with 4 bases separating them. Germline loops: CDR1 SGHAT, CDR2 FQNNGV. CDR3 DNA sequence: TGTGCCAGCAGCTTAGATCATAGCACAGATACGCAGTATTTT. Its translation: CASSLDHSTDTQYF.

The chain couples TRBV19 to TRBJ2-2, with D unclear. Between the trimmed V and J ends, which lost 3 bases and 7 bases, there was a span of 6 bases. Germline lookup yields CDR1 LNHDA and CDR2 SQIVND (reference sequence). The CDR3 sequence is 12 residues long. CDR3 protein: CASSIRNGELFF. In nucleotides, the CDR3 is TGTGCCAGTAGTATTAGAAACGGGGAGCTGTTTTTT.

This clone came up a few times. The chain uses TRBV10-3 and TRBJ2-7; D uncertain. Trimming took off 11 bases at V and 2 bases at J, with 13 bases between the two ends. Germline lookup yields CDR1 ENHRY and CDR2 SYGVKD. The CDR3 loop spans 12 amino acids. Here the CDR3 reads CAYAATTYEQYF. In nucleotides, the CDR3 is TGTGCCTATGCAGCGACGACCTACGAGCAGTACTTC.

This clone was counted a few times. The rearrangement joins TRBV11-2 to TRBJ2-5; 7 nucleotides agree with TRBD1. CDR3 length: 15 residues. Germline CDR1 and CDR2: SGHAT and FQNNGV. V shed 3 bases and J 7 bases; nucleotides not matched to a gene: 11. The CDR3 sequence: CASSFGQARLATQYF. DNA for the CDR3: TGTGCCAGCAGCTTCGGACAGGCCCGGTTAGCGACCCAGTACTTC.

This clone has just a few counts. The chain links TRBV9 to TRBJ2-3; TRBD2 matches at 14 bases. The CDR3 has 18 residues. Germline V CDR1 and CDR2: SGDLS, YYNGEE. V trimming: 4 bases; J trimming: 2 bases; junction bases outside the gene matches: 9. The CDR3 protein is CASSPGTSGGGITDTQYF. The CDR3 bases are TGTGCCAGCAGCCCTGGGACTAGCGGGGGTGGCATCACAGATACGCAGTATTTT.

The chain joins TRBV7-8 to TRBJ2-1, with TRBD2 as a possible D gene (5 bases). Germline V lookup: CDR1 SGHVS, CDR2 FQNEAQ. Deletions cut 2 bases from V and 7 bases from J, with 15 bases between. This CDR3 is built from 15 residues. The CDR3 protein is CASSLRPVAQNEQFF. The CDR3 bases are TGTGCCAGCAGCTTAAGGCCGGTAGCGCAGAATGAGCAGTTCTTC. Full variable domain (remainder filled in from reference TRBV7-8 and TRBJ2-1): GAGVSQSPRYKVAKRGQDVALRCDPISGHVSLFWYQQALGQGPEFLTYFQNEAQLDKSGLPSDRFFAERPEGSVSTLKIQRTQQEDSAVYLCASSLRPVAQNEQFFGPGTRLTVL.

V usage is TRBV2 and J usage is TRBJ2-5, with no clear D. Between the trimmed V and J ends, which lost 3 bases and 5 bases, there was a span of 4 bases. This CDR3 has 11 amino acids. CDR1 and CDR2 (germline): SNHLY, FYNNEI. In DNA form, the CDR3 reads TGTGCCAGCAGTGAGAGGGAGACCCAGTACTTC. Translated: CASSERETQYF.

The chain couples TRBV5-4 to TRBJ2-3; TRBD1 matches at 10 bases. Trimming removed 0 bases from V and 1 base from J; junction bases left unmatched: 2. CDR1 and CDR2 from the germline V gene are SGHNT and YYREEE (reference sequence). The CDR3 runs 16 residues. The CDR3 protein is CASSLEGTGGTDTQYF. The CDR3 DNA reads TGTGCCAGCAGCTTGGAAGGGACAGGGGGCACAGATACGCAGTATTTT.

The genes are TRBV12-5 and TRBJ2-7; weak D call: TRBD2 (7 bases). Looked up from germline, CDR1 is LGHNT and CDR2 is FRNRAP. This CDR3 contains 13 residues. The V end was cut by 6 bases, the J end by 2 bases, with 11 bases between. CDR3 in amino acids: CASGGGGPYEQYF. CDR3 DNA: TGTGCTAGTGGAGGCGGGGGCCCCTACGAGCAGTACTTC.

The rearrangement joins TRBV6-5 to TRBJ1-3, with D uncertain. The CDR3 covers 13 residues. V was shortened by 5 bases and J by 0 bases, with 5 bases between the two germline ends. From germline, CDR1 is MNHEY and CDR2 SVGAGI. DNA of the CDR3: TGTGCCAGCAGTGCCTACTCTGGAAACACCATATATTTT. Amino acid sequence: CASSAYSGNTIYF.

This clone occurred many times. This chain links TRBV4-1 with TRBJ2-1; 9 nucleotides agree with TRBD2. CDR1 MGHRA and CDR2 YSYEKL come from the germline V gene. Germline trimming cut 5 bases from V and 1 base from J; bases unmatched to any gene: 6. This CDR3 has 16 residues. CDR3 residues: CASSSRLADSYNEQFF. The CDR3, as DNA: TGCGCCAGCAGCTCTCGACTAGCGGATTCCTACAATGAGCAGTTCTTC.

This clone was counted a few times. This chain joins TRBV5-4 and TRBJ1-2, with 9 bases identical to TRBD1. Germline CDR1 is SGHNT and CDR2 is YYREEE (reference sequence). After removal of 4 bases from V and 4 bases from J, the junction contained 5 bases not matched to a gene. The CDR3 consists of 14 residues. In DNA, the CDR3 is TGTGCCAGCAGCACGCCGGGACAGGGCTATGGCTACACCTTC. It codes for CASSTPGQGYGYTF.

The chain carries TRBV2 and TRBJ2-3; D call uncertain. Per germline, CDR1 SNHLY and CDR2 FYNNEI. With 9 bases removed from V and 1 base from J, the gap between germline ends came to 14 bases. The CDR3 is made up of 14 amino acids. DNA for the CDR3: TGTGCCAGTAGCAGCTTGTCGGGCACAGATACGCAGTATTTT. The encoded protein is CASSSLSGTDTQYF.

This chain joins TRBV19 and TRBJ2-7, with 9 bases fitting TRBD1. CDR1 LNHDA and CDR2 SQIVND come from the germline V gene (reference sequence). V dropped 4 bases and J dropped 6; count of bases not matched to a gene: 7. CDR3 length: 14 residues. This CDR3 reads CASSKGQGDREQYF. In DNA, the CDR3 is TGTGCCAGTAGTAAGGGACAGGGAGATCGCGAGCAGTACTTC.

For this clone: The sample carries other DNA sequences with the same CDR3. The V gene is TRBV7-9, the J gene TRBJ1-4, with 10 bases matching TRBD1. The CDR3 is 15 residues long. Germline V CDR1 and CDR2: SEHNR, FQNEAQ (reference sequence). With 1 base clipped from V and 8 bases from J, the junction kept 4 bases outside the gene matches. The CDR3 DNA sequence: TGTGCCAGCAGCTTAGGGGGACAGGGGAACGAAAAACTGTTTTTT. It encodes CASSLGGQGNEKLFF. The variable domain in full, completed from reference TRBV7-9 and TRBJ1-4, reads DTGVSQNPRHKITKRGQNVTFRCDPISEHNRLYWYRQTLGQGPEFLTYFQNEAQLEKSRLLSDRFSAERPKGSFSTLEIQRTEQGDSAMYLCASSLGGQGNEKLFFGSGTQLSVL.

Details on this clone: Other DNA variants within this sample encode the same CDR3. The genes are TRBV10-3 and TRBJ1-1, with 10 bases identical to TRBD1. V was pared by 7 bases and J by 3 bases, with 5 bases of the junction left unmatched. CDR1 is ENHRY and CDR2 is SYGVKD in the germline V gene. This CDR3 has 14 amino acids. CDR3 DNA: TGTGCCATCAAGACAGGGGGCTATGACACTGAAGCTTTCTTT. Protein sequence: CAIKTGGYDTEAFF.

The chain's CDR3 is CASSGLGGGPYEQYF. CDR3 in DNA: TGCGCCAGCTCCGGGTTAGGCGGGGGCCCCTACGAGCAGTACTTC. V usage is TRBV5-1 and J usage is TRBJ2-7; perhaps TRBD2 as D (7 bases). Germline V gene sequence: CDR1 SGHRS, CDR2 YFSETQ. Between the trimmed V and J ends, which lost 7 bases and 2 bases, there was a span of 19 bases. This CDR3 has 15 amino acids.

The chain uses TRBV5-1 and TRBJ2-5; TRBD2 matches at 7 bases. V lost 0 bases and J lost 3; bases outside the gene matches: 2. Germline V gives CDR1 SGHRS, CDR2 YFSETQ. The CDR3 spans 14 residues. CDR3 residues: CASSLVLAEETQYF. DNA for the CDR3: TGCGCCAGCAGCTTGGTTCTAGCGGAAGAGACCCAGTACTTC.

This clone appeared a few times. CDR3 residues: CASSVEGGGQETQYF. The CDR3 region has the DNA TGTGCCAGCAGCGTAGAGGGGGGGGGCCAAGAGACCCAGTACTTC. The chain employs TRBV9 and TRBJ2-5; possible D gene TRBD2, 7 bases. Germline V lookup: CDR1 SGDLS, CDR2 YYNGEE. Trimming took 0 bases from V and 1 from J, leaving 10 bases between them. The CDR3 totals 15 residues.

In this sample, this clone turned up a few times. Other nucleotide sequences in the sample specify the same CDR3. This rearrangement joins TRBV9 to TRBJ2-3, with D possibly being TRBD2 (5 bases). The V end was cut by 4 bases, the J end by 11 bases, with 17 bases between. The CDR3 totals 13 residues. Germline assignment: CDR1 SGDLS and CDR2 YYNGEE. For the CDR3, the DNA is TGTGCCAGCAGCACCCCCCGGGGATGGTTGCAGTATTTT. Translation: CASSTPRGWLQYF.

This clone appeared a few times. The chain has TRBV7-9 and TRBJ2-1, with D possibly matching TRBD2 (6 bases). The V end lost 7 bases, the J end lost 6 bases, and 13 bases lay between the germline ends. This CDR3 contains 13 residues. CDR1 is SEHNR and CDR2 is FQNEAQ in the germline V gene (reference sequence). DNA of the CDR3: TGTGCCAGCACCCCCCGGGGGTCCAATGAGCAGTTCTTC. Its protein product is CASTPRGSNEQFF.

This chain links TRBV4-3 with TRBJ1-4, with unresolved D. The CDR3 covers 16 residues. V lost 0 bases and J 3 bases, leaving 11 bases between the germline ends. Germline V gene lookup returns CDR1 LGHNA and CDR2 YSLEER. CDR3 loop: CASSQDQQASNEKLFF. The CDR3 nucleotides read TGCGCCAGCAGCCAAGATCAGCAGGCTTCTAATGAAAAACTGTTTTTT.

This clone has more than one count but fewer than ten. The rearrangement links TRBV2 to TRBJ1-2, with 7 bases matching TRBD1. The trim removed 6 bases at V and 4 bases at J, leaving 5 bases unmatched. The germline gives CDR1 SNHLY, CDR2 FYNNEI. The CDR3 loop spans 13 amino acids. CDR3 amino acids: CASSLQGRYGYTF. The CDR3, as DNA: TGTGCCAGCAGCCTACAGGGGCGCTATGGCTACACCTTC.

The rearrangement joins TRBV18 to TRBJ1-2; perhaps TRBD1 as D (6 bases). The CDR3 sequence is 13 residues long. Germline lookup yields CDR1 KGHSH and CDR2 LQKENI. V lost 1 base, J lost 3 bases, and 6 bases lay in between. As DNA, the CDR3 is TGTGCCAGCTCACCACAGGGGGACTATGGCTACACCTTC. Its translation: CASSPQGDYGYTF.

In this sample, this clone turned up a few times. The rearrangement uses TRBV12-5 and TRBJ2-6; TRBD2 is a possible D gene (6 bases). Trimming left V 4 bases short and J 0 bases short, with 10 bases between. The CDR3 spans 16 residues. CDR1 is LGHNT, CDR2 FRNRAP, per germline. The CDR3 sequence is CASGWLGGSGANVLTF. In DNA form, the CDR3 reads TGTGCTAGTGGTTGGCTGGGGGGCTCTGGGGCCAACGTCCTGACTTTC.